This paragraph covers one T cell receptor (beta chain) sequence. This specimen comes from a study of blood T cell repertoires in COVID-19. In the original workflow: Estimates of nucleated cell counts were drawn from the amplification of reference gene primers. Repertoires were generated with immunoSEQ multiplex PCR, while TCRdb's copy carries only in-frame clones and drops some. That table furnishes V, J and clone size, whereas the DNA furnished D and trimming. The sample carries about 210,000 clones, 84% recorded once. Trimming removed 0 bases at V and 4 bases at J, with 15 bases between. The CDR3 loop spans 16 amino acids. Germline-derived CDR1 and CDR2 are SGHRS and YFSETQ.

The TCR comes from a woman aged 80 or over with COVID-19, enrolled during active disease. Sequencing was done on a sample of peripheral blood. This chain connects TRBV5-1 to TRBJ2-3; D remains ambiguous. CDR3 sequence reads: CASSLEGSLGSDTQYF. In DNA form, the CDR3 reads TGCGCCAGCAGCTTGGAAGGTAGCTTAGGCTCAGATACGCAGTATTTT. Full variable domain (outside the CDR3, taken from reference TRBV5-1 and TRBJ2-3): KAGVTQTPRYLIKTRGQQVTLSCSPISGHRSVSWYQQTPGQGLQFLFEYFSETQRNKGNFPGRFSGRQFSNSRSEMNVSTLELGDSALYLCASSLEGSLGSDTQYFGPGTRLTVL.